This T cell receptor (beta chain) was documented in a study of beta chain features in type 1 diabetes. The isolated RNA, all of it, was reverse transcribed, so expressed TCRB transcripts were what got sequenced. Profiling relied on immunoSEQ multiplex PCR, and the TCRdb table lists in-frame clones only, not all of them. Among about 160,000 clones listed, approximately 8.4% were seen once. Via the markers CD45RO/CCR7/CD25/CD127/CD95/CD27, stem cell-like memory, regulatory, central memory and naive CD4+ cells were sorted. Study outcomes and limitations: Shorter TCRB CDR3s, moderately but significantly so, were found in Type 1 diabetes patients in all four CD4+ subsets. Reads derived from cDNA could over-represent cells showing high TCR expression.

About this clone: What it recognizes is unknown.

Per germline, CDR1 LGHNA and CDR2 YNFKEQ. This CDR3 comprises 17 residues. Trimming removed 0 bases from V and 5 bases from J, with 18 bases in between. The receptor was isolated from a man younger than 30 with type 1 diabetes. This chain connects TRBV4-2 to TRBJ2-3, with D possibly matching TRBD2 (5 bases). The specimen was central memory CD4+ T cells from blood. The CDR3 nucleotides read TGTGCCAGCAGCCAAGATTCCGCGGGCCTCACGTTAGATACGCAGTATTTT. The encoded protein is CASSQDSAGLTLDTQYF.